In its sample, the clone carrying this TCR beta chain was seen once. Antigen specificity is unknown. Pooled together were second doses at about 4 or about 12 weeks. The CDR3 runs to 15 residues. The V and J ends lost 6 bases and 0 bases respectively, with 12 bases between them. Germline loops: CDR1 MNHEY, CDR2 SVGAGI. These data belong to a study of T cell responses to AZD1222 COVID-19 vaccine. Points from the study as a whole: A mostly white British donor set with more females was recruited, and clonal diversity was possibly underestimated. Spike-specific TCR breadth and depth went up after people got two AZD1222 doses.

Data came from immunoSEQ multiplex PCR; TCRdb stores just in-frame clones and leaves some out. The sample has about 75,000 clones; roughly 84% are singletons. This specimen consisted of peripheral blood, obtained 28 days after the second AZD1222 dose. This rearrangement joins TRBV6-5 to TRBJ1-5; the D is unclear. This clonotype was obtained from an adult who received the AZD1222 COVID-19 vaccine. CDR3 sequence reads: CASRKQRNSNQPQHF. CDR3 in DNA: TGTGCCAGCAGAAAACAGCGTAATAGCAATCAGCCCCAGCATTTT.